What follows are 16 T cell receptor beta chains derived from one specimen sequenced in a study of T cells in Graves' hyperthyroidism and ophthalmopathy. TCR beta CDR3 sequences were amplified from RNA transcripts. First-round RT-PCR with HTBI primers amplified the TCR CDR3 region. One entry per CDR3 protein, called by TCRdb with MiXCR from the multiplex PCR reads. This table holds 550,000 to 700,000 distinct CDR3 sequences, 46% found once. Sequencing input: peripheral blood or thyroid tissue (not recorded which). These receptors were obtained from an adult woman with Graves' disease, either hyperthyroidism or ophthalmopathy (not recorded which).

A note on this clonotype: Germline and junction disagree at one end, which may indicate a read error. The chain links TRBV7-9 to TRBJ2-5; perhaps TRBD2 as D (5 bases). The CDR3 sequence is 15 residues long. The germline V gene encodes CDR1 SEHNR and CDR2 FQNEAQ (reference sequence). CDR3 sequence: CASSPREGSRETQYF. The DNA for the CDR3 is TGCGCCAGCAGCCCCCGCGAGGGCTCGAGAGAGACCCAGTACTTC.

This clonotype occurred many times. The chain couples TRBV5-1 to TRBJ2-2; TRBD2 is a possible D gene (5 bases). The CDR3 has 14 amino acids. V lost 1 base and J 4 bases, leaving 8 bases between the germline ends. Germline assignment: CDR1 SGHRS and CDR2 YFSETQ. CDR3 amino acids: CASSLQDSTGELFF. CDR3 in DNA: TGCGCCAGCAGCTTGCAGGACTCCACCGGGGAGCTGTTTTTT.

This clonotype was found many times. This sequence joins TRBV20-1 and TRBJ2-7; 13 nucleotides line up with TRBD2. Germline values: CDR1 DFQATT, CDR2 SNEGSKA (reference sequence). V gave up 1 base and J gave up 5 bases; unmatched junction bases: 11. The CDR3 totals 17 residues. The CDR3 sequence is CSARGAGLAGTFDEQYF. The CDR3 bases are TGCAGTGCTAGAGGAGCGGGACTAGCGGGAACGTTCGACGAGCAGTACTTC.

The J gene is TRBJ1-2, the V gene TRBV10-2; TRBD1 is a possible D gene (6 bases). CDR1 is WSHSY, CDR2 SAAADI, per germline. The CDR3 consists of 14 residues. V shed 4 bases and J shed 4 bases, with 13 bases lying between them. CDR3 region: CASSGIGGSYGYTF. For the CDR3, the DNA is TGCGCCAGCAGTGGGATAGGGGGATCCTATGGCTACACCTTC.

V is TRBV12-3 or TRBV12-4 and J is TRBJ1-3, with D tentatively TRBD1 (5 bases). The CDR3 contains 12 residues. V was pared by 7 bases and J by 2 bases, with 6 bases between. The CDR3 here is CASTRAGNTIYF. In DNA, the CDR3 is TGTGCCAGCACCAGGGCTGGAAACACCATATATTTT.

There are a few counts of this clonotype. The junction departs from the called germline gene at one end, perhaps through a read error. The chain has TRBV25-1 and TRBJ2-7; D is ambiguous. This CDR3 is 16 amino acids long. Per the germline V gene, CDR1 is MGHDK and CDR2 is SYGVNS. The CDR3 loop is CASSESDGLLSSEQYF. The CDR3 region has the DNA TGTGCCAGCAGTGAATCGGACGGATTATTATCCTCCGAGCAGTACTTC.

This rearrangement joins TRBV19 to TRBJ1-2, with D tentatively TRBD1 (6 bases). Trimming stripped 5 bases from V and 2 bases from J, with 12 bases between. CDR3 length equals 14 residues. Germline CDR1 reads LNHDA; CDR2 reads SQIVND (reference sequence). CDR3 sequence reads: CASSRQVGNYGYTF. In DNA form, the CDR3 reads TGTGCCAGTAGTCGACAGGTCGGGAACTATGGCTACACCTTC.

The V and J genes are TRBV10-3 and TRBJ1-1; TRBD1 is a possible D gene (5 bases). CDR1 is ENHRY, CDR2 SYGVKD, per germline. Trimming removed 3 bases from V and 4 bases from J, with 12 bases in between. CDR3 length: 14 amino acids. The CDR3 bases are TGTGCCATCAGTGACGGACAAGATGGCACTGAAGCTTTCTTT. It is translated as CAISDGQDGTEAFF.

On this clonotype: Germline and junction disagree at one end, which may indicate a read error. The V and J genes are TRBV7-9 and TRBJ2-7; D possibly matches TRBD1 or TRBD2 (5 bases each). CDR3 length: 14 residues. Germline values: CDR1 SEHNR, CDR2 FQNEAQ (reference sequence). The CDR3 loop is CDSSQEGRAYEQYF. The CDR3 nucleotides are TGTGACAGCAGCCAAGAGGGACGGGCCTACGAGCAGTACTTC.

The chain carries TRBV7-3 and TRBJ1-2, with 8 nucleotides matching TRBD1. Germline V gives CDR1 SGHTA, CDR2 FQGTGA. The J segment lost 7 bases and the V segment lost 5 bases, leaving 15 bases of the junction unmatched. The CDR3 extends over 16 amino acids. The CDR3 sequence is CASSPQQGVAFFGYTF. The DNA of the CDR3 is TGTGCCAGCAGCCCCCAACAGGGGGTGGCTTTCTTTGGCTACACCTTC. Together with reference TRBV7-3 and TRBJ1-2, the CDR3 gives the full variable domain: GAGVSQTPSNKVTEKGKYVELRCDPISGHTALYWYRQSLGQGPEFLIYFQGTGAADDSGLPNDRFFAVRPEGSVSTLKIQRTERGDSAVYLCASSPQQGVAFFGYTFGSGTRLTVV.

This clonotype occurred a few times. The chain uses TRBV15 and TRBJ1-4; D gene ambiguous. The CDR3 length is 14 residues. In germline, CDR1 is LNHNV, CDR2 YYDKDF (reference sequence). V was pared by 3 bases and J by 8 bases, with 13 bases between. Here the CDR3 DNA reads TGTGCCACCAGCAGCCTGGCTCCCCCGGAAAAACTGTTTTTT. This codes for CATSSLAPPEKLFF.

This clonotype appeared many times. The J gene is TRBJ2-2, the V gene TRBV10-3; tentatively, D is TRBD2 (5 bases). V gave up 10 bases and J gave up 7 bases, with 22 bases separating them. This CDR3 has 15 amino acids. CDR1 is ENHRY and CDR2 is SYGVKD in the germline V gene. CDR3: CATSVGGVAGGELFF. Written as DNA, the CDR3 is TGTGCCACCTCCGTAGGAGGTGTGGCGGGCGGGGAGCTGTTTTTT.

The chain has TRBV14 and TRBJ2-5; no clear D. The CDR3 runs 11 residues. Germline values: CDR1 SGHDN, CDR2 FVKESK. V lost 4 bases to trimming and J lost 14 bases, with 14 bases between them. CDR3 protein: CASSRVAGLYF. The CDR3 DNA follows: TGTGCCAGCAGCCGAGTTGCAGGTTTATACTTC.

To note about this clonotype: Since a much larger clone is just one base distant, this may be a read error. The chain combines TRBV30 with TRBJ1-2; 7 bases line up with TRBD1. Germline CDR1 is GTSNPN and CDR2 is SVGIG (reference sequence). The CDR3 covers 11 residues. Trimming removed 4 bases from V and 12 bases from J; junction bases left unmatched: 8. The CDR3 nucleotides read TGTGCCTGGATTTGGACAGGAACCCACACCTTC. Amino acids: CAWIWTGTHTF.

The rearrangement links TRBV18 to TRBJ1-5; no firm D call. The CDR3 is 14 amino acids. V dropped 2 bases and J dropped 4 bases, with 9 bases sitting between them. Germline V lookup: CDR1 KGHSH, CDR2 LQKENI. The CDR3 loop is CASSPVTENQPQHF. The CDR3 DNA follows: TGTGCCAGCTCACCAGTCACCGAGAATCAGCCCCAGCATTTT. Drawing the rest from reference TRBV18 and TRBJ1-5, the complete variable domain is NAGVMQNPRHLVRRRGQEARLRCSPMKGHSHVYWYRQLPEEGLKFMVYLQKENIIDESGMPKERFSAEFPKEGPSILRIQQVVRGDSAAYFCASSPVTENQPQHFGDGTRLSIL.

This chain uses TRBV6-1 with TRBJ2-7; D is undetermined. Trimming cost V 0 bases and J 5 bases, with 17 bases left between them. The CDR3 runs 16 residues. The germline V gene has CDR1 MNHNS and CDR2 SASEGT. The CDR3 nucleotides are TGTGCCAGCAGTGAAGCAGAAGGACCCCTACGGGACGAGCAGTACTTC. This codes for CASSEAEGPLRDEQYF.